A few counts support the clone carrying this T cell receptor beta chain. The length of the CDR3 is 15 residues. The germline CDR1 and CDR2 sequences are SGHTA and FQGNSA. V was clipped by 0 bases and J by 7 bases, with 12 bases between them. TCRdb reprocessed the RT-PCR reads via MiXCR and lists one record per CDR3 protein. This table has about 700,000 distinct CDR3 sequences, approximately 14% appearing once. Sequencing was performed on memory CD4+ T cells from blood. The chain uses TRBV7-2 and TRBJ1-4, with D possibly being TRBD1 (5 bases). The receptor comes from a female donor in good health, serving as a healthy control. The chain's CDR3 is CASSLARQGGEKLFF. The CDR3 DNA is TGTGCCAGCAGCTTAGCGCGGCAGGGAGGTGAAAAACTGTTTTTT.